Sequencing of this T cell receptor (beta chain) was carried out in a study of blood T cell repertoires in COVID-19 (dated by TCRdb to about 2020). With regard to the full study: Samples covering the acute and convalescent phases of COVID-19 were provided by collaborators in the United States, Italy and Spain. The prospective study material was composed of cDNA or gDNA derived from T cells, B-cell-depleted T cells, or PBMCs. Deeply sampled blood TCRbeta repertoires from subjects exposed to, actively infected with, or recovered from COVID-19 were included in the dataset. The repertoires were released in a freely available public database intended as a resource for research on the immune response to SARS-CoV-2. The samples were drawn from the first 160 participants of the ongoing ImmuneRACE study and from roughly 1,300 subjects provided by 6 global collaborators. Sample metadata almost always included a de-identified subject ID, COVID-19 status, age in years and sex. Where available, HLA class I and class II types were obtained from metadata supplied by the sample provider rather than from assay-based typing.

Another Seattle source contributed samples from volunteer blood donors who had recovered from COVID-19. Each collaborating institution followed its own protocols to collect whole blood in K2EDTA tubes. Collaborator samples were shipped for TCRbeta analysis as frozen whole blood, isolated PBMCs, or DNA extracted from either sample type. General study outcomes and caveats: The quantity of clinical and demographic metadata differed by source and by participant and was supplied without curation.

In this sample, this clone turned up a few times. Its antigen specificity is not known. No base-level quality is on record; no much larger clone is a single base apart. The immunoSEQ Assay, a bias-controlled multiplex PCR, was used to amplify TCRbeta CDR3 regions from genomic DNA. The original pipeline was this. The number of nucleated cells in each sample was estimated from the amplification of reference gene primers within the assay. To quantify the absolute abundance of each unique TCRbeta CDR3 rearrangement, sequence reads were collapsed and filtered. For each sample, productive Simpson clonality was calculated as the square root of Simpson's diversity index across productive rearrangements. This immuneACCESS table, as held by TCRdb, lists in-frame sequences with V and J called but not all clones. Of the missing ones, under half trace to an unresolved V gene in checked studies; the others have no known cause. The V and J calls and the clone size are those of that table, but D and trimming were determined from the DNA. This sample lists more than 200,000 clones; roughly 84% were detected once. The ten largest clonotypes hold under 1.5% of the sample.

From cysteine to phenylalanine, the CDR3 is 14 amino acids long. The retained sequence is limited to the CDR3, 42 bases, with the frame set at the first base. Sequences LGHDT (CDR1) and YNNKEL (CDR2) are obtained from the germline V gene (reference sequence). Trimming at the junction amounts to 4 bases on V and 1 base on J, and the germline ends lie 10 bases apart. This receptor chain uses TRBV3-1 (or the pseudogene TRBV3-2) and TRBJ1-1; the D gene cannot be named for sure. This receptor was taken from a woman in her forties who had recovered from COVID-19. The sample taken for sequencing was peripheral blood. The CDR3 reads CASSPGSWNTEAFF. The DNA sequence is TGTGCCAGCAGCCCTGGGAGCTGGAACACTGAAGCTTTCTTT.